The subject of this entry is one TCR beta chain. The CDR3 has 16 residues. Trimming at V came to 1 base and at J to 6 bases, leaving 9 bases not matched to a gene. Germline lookup yields CDR1 ENHRY and CDR2 SYGVKD. The sample is drawn from a study of blood T cell repertoires in COVID-19. Looking at the study overall: Donors in the United States, Italy and Spain gave samples during acute or convalescent COVID-19. In each case, the material was cDNA or gDNA derived from T cells, B-cell-depleted T cells, or PBMCs.

Study processing details: Reference gene primer amplification gave nucleated cell count estimates. TCRdb's copy holds only in-frame clones and misses some; the assay was immunoSEQ multiplex PCR. That table gives V, J and clone size, and the DNA gave D and trimming. This table holds about 98,000 clones, 65% to 90% found once. Sequenced material: peripheral blood. This sequence originates from a man aged 65-85 years with active or convalescent COVID-19. The rearrangement links TRBV10-3 to TRBJ1-2, with TRBD1 matching over 9 bases. The CDR3 is CAISELPRDRENGYTF. The CDR3 coding sequence is TGTGCCATCAGTGAGTTACCCCGGGACAGGGAGAATGGCTACACCTTC.